This T cell receptor (beta chain) comes out of a study of ipilimumab plus nivolumab after autologous stem cell transplantation. Points from the study as a whole: Per the authors, repertoire, Treg and microbiota data justify further study.

This CDR3 spans 15 amino acids. V lost 4 bases to trimming and J lost 7 bases, with 20 bases between them. Germline CDR1 reads SEHNR; CDR2 reads FQNEAQ (reference sequence). Patients received nivolumab 3 mg/kg at weeks 1, 4, 7, 10, then fortnightly to week 26. The data were produced by immunoSEQ multiplex PCR, yet TCRdb's version contains in-frame clones alone and is incomplete. The profile shows approximately 10,000 clones, roughly three quarters of them singletons. For this clone: Its antigen remains unknown.

The sample here was PBMCs, taken in a trial of ipilimumab plus nivolumab as post-transplant consolidation. This rearrangement joins TRBV7-9 to TRBJ2-7, with TRBD2 as a possible D gene (7 bases). This clonotype was sampled from a male donor with diffuse large B-cell lymphoma. CDR3 region: CASSSPGGAGKEQYF. Written as DNA, the CDR3 is TGTGCCAGCAGCTCGCCGGGGGGCGCAGGCAAAGAGCAGTACTTC.